The sequence of this TCR beta chain was determined in a study of blood T cell repertoires in COVID-19. Profiling relied on immunoSEQ multiplex PCR, and the TCRdb table lists in-frame clones only, not all of them. The sample holds about 300,000 clones, roughly nine tenths seen once. Trimming removed 3 bases at V and 3 bases at J, with 5 bases between. Looked up from germline, CDR1 is SEHNR and CDR2 is FQNEAQ (reference sequence). The CDR3 is 12 residues long. This clone was counted between two and nine times. The chain recombines TRBV7-9 with TRBJ1-1; D is unclear. Input material: peripheral blood. This receptor was taken from a woman aged 30 to 39 with COVID-19, enrolled during active disease. CDR3 sequence reads: CASSFLYTEAFF. DNA of the CDR3: TGTGCCAGCAGCTTCTTGTACACTGAAGCTTTCTTT.